This paragraph reports one TCR beta chain. What it recognizes is unknown. Sequenced by immunoSEQ multiplex PCR; TCRdb stores in-frame clones only, minus some. This table holds approximately 99,000 clones, 80% to 90% found once. The germline gives CDR1 MGHRA, CDR2 YSYEKL. CDR3 length equals 15 residues. V was pared by 4 bases and J by 4 bases, with 14 bases between. This specimen belongs to a study of PD-1 blockade in classical Hodgkin lymphoma. Findings of the study overall: Exclusion was applied to patients who started nivolumab under 1 year after ASCT. TCR diversity rose significantly by C4D1 in CD4+ but not CD8+ cells. Repertoire differences lack defined causes, possibly disease activity or prior therapy.

Every patient was affected by relapse after autologous stem cell transplantation, while exposure to brentuximab vedotin was not uniform. The receptor was derived from a human donor with classical Hodgkin lymphoma. The rearrangement links TRBV4-1 to TRBJ1-3; perhaps TRBD1 as D (5 bases). The material sequenced was peripheral blood mononuclear cells (PBMCs), taken before the second cycle of nivolumab. CDR3 bases: TGCGCCAGCAGCCCTCGGGACCGTTCGGGAAACACCATATATTTT. Amino acid sequence: CASSPRDRSGNTIYF.